A few counts support the clone carrying this T cell receptor (beta chain). These data come from a study of sequential checkpoint blockade in melanoma. Turning to the study itself: Maintenance nivolumab came after either treatment sequence.

Treatment denoted: randomized to nivolumab then ipilimumab (arm A) or the reverse (arm B). Live CD3+CD8+ CD19− CD56− cells were sorted from PBMCs. Profiling relied on immunoSEQ multiplex PCR, and the TCRdb table lists in-frame clones only, not all of them. There are some 19,000 clones in the sample; 65% to 85% occur only once, and just over 35% lies in the top ten. This receptor was obtained from a human donor with melanoma. This material consisted of CD8+ T cells sorted from blood (inferred from file names), taken from a patient given nivolumab and ipilimumab in sequence.

The CDR3, as DNA: TGTGCCAGCAGTTTAGTTAGCGGGAGGTCCCTAGCCAAAAACATTCAGTACTTC. Translated: CASSLVSGRSLAKNIQYF. The rearrangement joins TRBV28 to TRBJ2-4; 10 nucleotides match TRBD2. CDR3 size: 18 residues. The germline V gene encodes CDR1 MDHEN and CDR2 SYDVKM. The V gene end was trimmed by 2 bases and the J gene end by 0 bases; junction bases not matched to a gene: 7.